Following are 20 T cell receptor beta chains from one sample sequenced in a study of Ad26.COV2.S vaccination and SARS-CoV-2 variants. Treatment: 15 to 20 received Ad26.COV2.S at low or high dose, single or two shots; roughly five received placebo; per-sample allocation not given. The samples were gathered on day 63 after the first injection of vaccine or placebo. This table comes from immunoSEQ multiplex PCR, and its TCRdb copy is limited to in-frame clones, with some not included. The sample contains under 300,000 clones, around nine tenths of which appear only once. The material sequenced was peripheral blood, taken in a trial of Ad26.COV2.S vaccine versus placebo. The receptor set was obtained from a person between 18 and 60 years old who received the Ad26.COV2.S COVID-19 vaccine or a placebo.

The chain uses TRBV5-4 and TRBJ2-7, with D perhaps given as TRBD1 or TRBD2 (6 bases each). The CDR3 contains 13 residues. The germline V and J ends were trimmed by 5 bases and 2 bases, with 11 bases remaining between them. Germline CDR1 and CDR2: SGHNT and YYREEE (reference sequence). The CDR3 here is CASRRDTPYEQYF. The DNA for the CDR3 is TGTGCCAGCAGGCGGGACACCCCCTACGAGCAGTACTTC.

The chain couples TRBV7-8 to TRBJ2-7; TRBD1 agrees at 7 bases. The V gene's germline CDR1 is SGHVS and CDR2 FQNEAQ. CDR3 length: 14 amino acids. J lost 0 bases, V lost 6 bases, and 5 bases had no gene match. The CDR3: CASRRTGNSYEQYF. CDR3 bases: TGTGCCAGCAGGCGGACAGGAAACTCCTACGAGCAGTACTTC. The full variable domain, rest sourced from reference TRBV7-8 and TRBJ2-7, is GAGVSQSPRYKVAKRGQDVALRCDPISGHVSLFWYQQALGQGPEFLTYFQNEAQLDKSGLPSDRFFAERPEGSVSTLKIQRTQQEDSAVYLCASRRTGNSYEQYFGPGTRLTVT.

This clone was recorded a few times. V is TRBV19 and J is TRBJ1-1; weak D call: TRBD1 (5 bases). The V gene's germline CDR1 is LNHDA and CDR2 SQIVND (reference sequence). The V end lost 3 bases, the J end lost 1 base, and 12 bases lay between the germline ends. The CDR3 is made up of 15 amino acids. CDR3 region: CASSILRTRNTEAFF. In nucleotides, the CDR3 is TGTGCCAGTAGTATCCTGAGGACACGGAACACTGAAGCTTTCTTT.

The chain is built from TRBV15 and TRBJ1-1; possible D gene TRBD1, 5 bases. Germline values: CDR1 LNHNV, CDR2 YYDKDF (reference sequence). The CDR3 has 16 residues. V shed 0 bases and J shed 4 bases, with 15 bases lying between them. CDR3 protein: CATSRDRDRGITEAFF. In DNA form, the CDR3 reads TGTGCCACCAGCAGAGATCGGGATCGGGGGATCACTGAAGCTTTCTTT. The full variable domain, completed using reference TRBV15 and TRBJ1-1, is DAMVIQNPRYQVTQFGKPVTLSCSQTLNHNVMYWYQQKSSQAPKLLFHYYDKDFNNEADTPDNFQSRRPNTSFCFLDIRSPGLGDTAMYLCATSRDRDRGITEAFFGQGTRLTVV.

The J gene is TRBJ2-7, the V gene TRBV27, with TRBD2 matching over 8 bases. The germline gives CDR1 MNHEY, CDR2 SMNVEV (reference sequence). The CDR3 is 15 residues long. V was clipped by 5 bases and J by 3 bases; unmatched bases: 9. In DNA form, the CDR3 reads TGTGCCAGCAGTCCTGGACTTGCGGGGGGCTACGAGCAGTACTTC. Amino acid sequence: CASSPGLAGGYEQYF.

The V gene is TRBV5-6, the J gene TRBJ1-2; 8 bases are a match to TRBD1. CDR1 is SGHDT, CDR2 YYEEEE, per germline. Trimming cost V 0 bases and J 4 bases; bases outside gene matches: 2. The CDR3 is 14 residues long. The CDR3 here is CASSLGDRIYGYTF. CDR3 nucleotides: TGTGCCAGCAGCTTGGGGGACAGGATCTATGGCTACACCTTC.

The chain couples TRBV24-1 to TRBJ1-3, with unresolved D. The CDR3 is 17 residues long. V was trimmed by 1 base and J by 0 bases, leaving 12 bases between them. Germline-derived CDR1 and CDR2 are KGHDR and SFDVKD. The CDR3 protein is CATSDFLQMHSGNTIYF. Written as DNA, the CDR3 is TGTGCCACCAGTGATTTTCTTCAGATGCACTCTGGAAACACCATATATTTT.

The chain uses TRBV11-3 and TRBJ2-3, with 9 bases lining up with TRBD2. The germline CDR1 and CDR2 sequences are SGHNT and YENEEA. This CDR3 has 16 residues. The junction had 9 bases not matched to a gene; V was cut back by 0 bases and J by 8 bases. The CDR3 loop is CASSLDLAGDRGTQYF. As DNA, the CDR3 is TGTGCCAGCAGCTTAGATTTAGCGGGAGACCGGGGTACGCAGTATTTT. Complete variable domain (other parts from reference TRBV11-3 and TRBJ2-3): EAGVVQSPRYKIIEKKQPVAFWCNPISGHNTLYWYLQNLGQGPELLIRYENEEAVDDSQLPKDRFSAERLKGVDSTLKIQPAELGDSAVYLCASSLDLAGDRGTQYFGPGTRLTVL.

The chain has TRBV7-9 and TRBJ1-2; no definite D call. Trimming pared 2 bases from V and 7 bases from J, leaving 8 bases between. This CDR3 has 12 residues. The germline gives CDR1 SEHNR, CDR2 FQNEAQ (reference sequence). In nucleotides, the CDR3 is TGTGCCAGCAGCTTACGTCGGGCTGGCTACACCTTC. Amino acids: CASSLRRAGYTF.

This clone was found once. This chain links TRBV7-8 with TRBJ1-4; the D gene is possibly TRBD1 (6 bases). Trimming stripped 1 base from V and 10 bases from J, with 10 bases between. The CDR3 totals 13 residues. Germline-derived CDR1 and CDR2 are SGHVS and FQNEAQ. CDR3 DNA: TGTGCCAGCAGCTTAGTGGTAGGGGGAAAACTGTTTTTT. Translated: CASSLVVGGKLFF.

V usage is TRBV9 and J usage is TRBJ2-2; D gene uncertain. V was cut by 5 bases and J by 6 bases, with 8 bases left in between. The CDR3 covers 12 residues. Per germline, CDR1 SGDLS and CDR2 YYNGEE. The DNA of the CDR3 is TGTGCCAGCAGACCCTCAGCCGGGGAGCTGTTTTTT. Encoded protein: CASRPSAGELFF.

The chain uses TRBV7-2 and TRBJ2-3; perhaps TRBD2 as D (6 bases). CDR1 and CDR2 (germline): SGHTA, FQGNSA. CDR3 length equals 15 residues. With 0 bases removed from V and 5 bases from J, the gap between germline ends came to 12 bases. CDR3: CASSLAGGEVDTQYF. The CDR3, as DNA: TGTGCCAGCAGCTTAGCCGGCGGGGAAGTAGATACGCAGTATTTT.

In nucleotides, the CDR3 is TGTGCCAGCAGCTTAAGAGGGAAGGGGACAGGGAAGAACACTGAAGCTTTCTTT. As protein: CASSLRGKGTGKNTEAFF. J is TRBJ1-1 and V is TRBV7-9; 9 bases line up with TRBD1. J lost 1 base, V lost 2 bases, and 11 bases had no gene match. Germline CDR1 SEHNR, CDR2 FQNEAQ (reference sequence). This CDR3 spans 18 amino acids.

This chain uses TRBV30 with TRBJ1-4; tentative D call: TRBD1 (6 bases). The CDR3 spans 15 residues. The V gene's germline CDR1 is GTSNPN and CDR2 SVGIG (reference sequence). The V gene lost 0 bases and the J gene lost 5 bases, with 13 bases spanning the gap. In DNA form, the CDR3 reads TGTGCCTGGAGTGTAAGCGGGGGCTTGAATGAAAAACTGTTTTTT. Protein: CAWSVSGGLNEKLFF.

CDR3 sequence: CASGPELLAGELFF. The CDR3 DNA sequence: TGTGCTAGTGGTCCCGAATTGCTGGCCGGGGAGCTGTTTTTT. V gene TRBV12-5 combines with J gene TRBJ2-2; D gene unclear. The CDR3 runs to 14 residues. Trimming shortened V by 5 bases and J by 6 bases, and 13 bases separated the two germline ends. Germline lookup yields CDR1 LGHNT and CDR2 FRNRAP.

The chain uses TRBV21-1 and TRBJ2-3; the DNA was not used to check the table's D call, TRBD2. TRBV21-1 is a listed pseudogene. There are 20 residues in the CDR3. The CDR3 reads CASSKRTSGGISSSTDTQYF. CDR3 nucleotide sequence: TGTGCTAGCAGCAAGAGGACTAGCGGGGGGATTTCTTCTAGCACAGATACGCAGTATTTT.

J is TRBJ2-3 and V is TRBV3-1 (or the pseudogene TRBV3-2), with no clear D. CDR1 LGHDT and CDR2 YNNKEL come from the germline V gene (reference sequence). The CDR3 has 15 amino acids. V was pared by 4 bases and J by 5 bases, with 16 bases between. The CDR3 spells CASSPRGARLDTQYF. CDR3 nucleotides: TGTGCCAGCAGCCCCCGCGGCGCTCGGCTAGATACGCAGTATTTT.

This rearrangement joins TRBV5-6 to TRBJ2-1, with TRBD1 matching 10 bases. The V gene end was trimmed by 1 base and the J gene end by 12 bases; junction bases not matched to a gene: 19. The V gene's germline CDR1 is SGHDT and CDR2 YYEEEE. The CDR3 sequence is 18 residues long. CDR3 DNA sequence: TGTGCCAGCAGCTTGCCGGTATCCGGGACAGGGGAACCCTGGCGGCAGTTCTTC. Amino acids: CASSLPVSGTGEPWRQFF.

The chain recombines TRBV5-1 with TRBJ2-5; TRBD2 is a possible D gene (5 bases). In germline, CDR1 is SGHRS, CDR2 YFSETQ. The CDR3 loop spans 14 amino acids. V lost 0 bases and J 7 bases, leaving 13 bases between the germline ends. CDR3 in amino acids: CASSLVPGEGTQYF. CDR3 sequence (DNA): TGCGCCAGCAGCTTGGTACCCGGCGAGGGGACCCAGTACTTC.

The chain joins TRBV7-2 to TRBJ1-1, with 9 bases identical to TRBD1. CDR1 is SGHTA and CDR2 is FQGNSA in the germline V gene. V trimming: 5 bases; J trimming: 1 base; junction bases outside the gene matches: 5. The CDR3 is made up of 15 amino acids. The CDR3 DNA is TGTGCCAGCAGCCCCCAACAGGGGGCGAACACTGAAGCTTTCTTT. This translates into CASSPQQGANTEAFF.